This TCR beta chain originates from a study of human T cells and chemical hapten exposure. Study observations and caveats: TCRs whose frequency exceeded 1 in 1000 remained the same following DPC sensitization.

V was shortened by 6 bases and J by 5 bases, with 21 bases between the two germline ends. Germline V gives CDR1 SNHLY, CDR2 FYNNEI. The CDR3 runs to 16 residues. Noted time point: healthy volunteer bleed at 2 weeks. From whole blood left unfractionated, total RNA was extracted. This clonotype was seen only a few times. The antigen remains unidentified. Original processing notes: The number of TCRs in each sample had a median of approximately 95,000 and spanned about 20,000 to 700,000. TCRdb ran MiXCR on the RACE reads and lists one entry per CDR3 protein. These V and J calls derive from TCRdb rather than the authors' analysis. The data hold some 45,000 distinct CDR3 sequences, with 4.4% observed a single time.

The chain couples TRBV2 to TRBJ2-3; tentative D call: TRBD2 (5 bases). This TCR was recovered from a human donor in good health. Some clones in this sample may be carry-over from other donors' samples. The sequencing sample was made of whole blood. The CDR3 loop reads CASSAGPIPGEDTQYF. The DNA of the CDR3 is TGTGCCAGCAGCGCCGGACCGATCCCCGGGGAAGATACGCAGTATTTT.